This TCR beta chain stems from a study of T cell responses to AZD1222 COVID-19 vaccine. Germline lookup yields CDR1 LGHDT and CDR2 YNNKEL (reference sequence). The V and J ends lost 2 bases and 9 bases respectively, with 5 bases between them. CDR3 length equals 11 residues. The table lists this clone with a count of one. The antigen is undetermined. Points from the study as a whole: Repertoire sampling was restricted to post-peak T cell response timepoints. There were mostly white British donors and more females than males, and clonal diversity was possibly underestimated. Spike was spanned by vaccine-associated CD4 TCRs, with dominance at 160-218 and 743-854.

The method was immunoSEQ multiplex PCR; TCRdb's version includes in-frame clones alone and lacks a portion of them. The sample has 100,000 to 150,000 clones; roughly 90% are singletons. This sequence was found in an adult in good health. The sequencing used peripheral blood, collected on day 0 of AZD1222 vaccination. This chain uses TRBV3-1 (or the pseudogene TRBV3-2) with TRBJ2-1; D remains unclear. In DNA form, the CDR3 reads TGTGCCAGCAGCCAACAGGCTGAGCAGTTCTTC. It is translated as CASSQQAEQFF.